This note documents a single TCR beta chain sequence. Its target is unknown. The CDR3 sequence is 14 residues long. V was clipped by 8 bases and J by 5 bases; unmatched bases: 4. CDR1 and CDR2 from the germline V gene are SGHTA and FQGNSA. The data derive from a study of shared clonotypes between healthy human individuals. Notes on the study in general: Around 5.3% of naive CD4 clonotypes were shared across several donors. With few donors, the genetic and exposure-history diversity represented was limited.

Source study methods: Junction-only immunoSEQ data arrived without quality scores, meaning filtering differed. Assay used: immunoSEQ multiplex PCR; TCRdb lists only in-frame clones, some missing. The DNA gave D and trimming, while V, J and clone size come from that table. The sample has over a million clones; roughly 80% are singletons. The sequencing input was memory CD4+ T cells sorted from blood. Subset denoted: CD45RA-negative fraction. This TCR came from a man between 18 and 29 years old in good health. This sequence joins TRBV7-2 and TRBJ2-2; 11 bases agree with TRBD1. CDR3 region: CASRGTGGTGELFF. The CDR3, as DNA: TGTGCCAGCCGGGGGACAGGGGGAACCGGGGAGCTGTTTTTT.